This passage covers 21 T cell receptor beta chains from one sample sequenced in a study of blood T cell repertoires in COVID-19. Produced via immunoSEQ multiplex PCR; TCRdb's table is partial and in-frame only. The sample shows 100,000 to 150,000 clones, about 85% of them seen only once. The specimen was peripheral blood. Every receptor here comes from a man aged 35 to 55 with active or convalescent COVID-19.

The V gene is TRBV7-2, the J gene TRBJ2-3, with a possible D match to TRBD2 (7 bases). V was shortened by 5 bases and J by 2 bases, with 17 bases between the two germline ends. Germline values: CDR1 SGHTA, CDR2 FQGNSA. This CDR3 has 16 amino acids. The CDR3 coding sequence is TGTGCCAGCAGCCCCGGGGGGCAGACCATCACAGATACGCAGTATTTT. This encodes CASSPGGQTITDTQYF.

DNA for the CDR3: TGTGCCACCAGCAGAGACAGTACAGGAACCTACGAGCAGTACTTC. Protein product: CATSRDSTGTYEQYF. J is TRBJ2-7 and V is TRBV15, with a tentative D call TRBD1 (5 bases). Trimming removed 0 bases from V and 2 bases from J, with 11 bases in between. The CDR3 loop spans 15 amino acids. Germline assignment: CDR1 LNHNV and CDR2 YYDKDF (reference sequence).

The J gene is TRBJ2-5, the V gene TRBV18; 7 bases are a match to TRBD1. Germline CDR1 is KGHSH and CDR2 is LQKENI. The CDR3 covers 14 residues. V dropped 6 bases and J dropped 5; count of bases not matched to a gene: 9. CDR3 region: CASSPGQSGETQYF. The CDR3 region has the DNA TGTGCCAGCTCGCCGGGACAGTCTGGGGAGACCCAGTACTTC.

The CDR3 protein is CASSLGQTGVNTDTQYF. The CDR3 coding sequence is TGTGCCAGCAGCTTAGGACAAACAGGGGTCAACACAGATACGCAGTATTTT. V gene TRBV11-2 combines with J gene TRBJ2-3, with 7 bases lining up with TRBD1. J lost 2 bases, V lost 1 base, and 9 bases had no gene match. The CDR3 consists of 17 residues. The germline CDR1 and CDR2 sequences are SGHAT and FQNNGV.

This sequence joins TRBV2 and TRBJ2-3, with 8 bases lining up with TRBD1. V lost 5 bases to trimming and J lost 3 bases; unmatched junction nucleotides: 7. Germline values: CDR1 SNHLY, CDR2 FYNNEI. The CDR3 covers 15 residues. CDR3 region: CASSLQGVGTDTQYF. CDR3 DNA sequence: TGTGCCAGCAGTTTACAGGGGGTGGGAACAGATACGCAGTATTTT.

V gene TRBV9 combines with J gene TRBJ2-1; possibly TRBD2 for D (7 bases). The V and J ends lost 0 bases and 9 bases respectively, with 19 bases between them. The CDR3 runs 16 residues. Germline CDR1 and CDR2: SGDLS and YYNGEE. The DNA of the CDR3 is TGTGCCAGCAGCGTAGATGTAGTGGGGGGGCGCACTGAGCAGTTCTTC. Encoded protein: CASSVDVVGGRTEQFF.

This clone is a singleton in its sample. J is TRBJ1-5 and V is TRBV3-1 (or the pseudogene TRBV3-2), with D tentatively TRBD1 (5 bases). The CDR3 covers 14 residues. V lost 4 bases to trimming and J lost 2 bases, with 9 bases between them. CDR1 and CDR2 (germline): LGHDT, YNNKEL (reference sequence). CDR3 DNA: TGTGCCAGCAGCCGAGGAGGGGGCAATCAGCCCCAGCATTTT. Encoded protein: CASSRGGGNQPQHF.

The chain employs TRBV7-3 and TRBJ2-2; 7 nucleotides align to TRBD1. The V gene end was trimmed by 9 bases and the J gene end by 6 bases; junction bases not matched to a gene: 10. CDR3 size: 14 residues. Per the germline V gene, CDR1 is SGHTA and CDR2 is FQGTGA. CDR3 sequence reads: CASQGDPLAGELFF. The CDR3 DNA sequence: TGTGCCAGTCAGGGGGACCCCCTCGCCGGGGAGCTGTTTTTT. Full variable domain (missing parts from reference TRBV7-3 and TRBJ2-2): GAGVSQTPSNKVTEKGKYVELRCDPISGHTALYWYRQSLGQGPEFLIYFQGTGAADDSGLPNDRFFAVRPEGSVSTLKIQRTERGDSAVYLCASQGDPLAGELFFGEGSRLTVL.

V is TRBV14 and J is TRBJ1-1, with D perhaps TRBD1 (5 bases). Trimming took off 4 bases at V and 1 base at J, with 7 bases between the two ends. CDR3 length equals 13 residues. CDR1 SGHDN and CDR2 FVKESK come from the germline V gene. The CDR3 sequence is CASSLGGNTEAFF. CDR3 bases: TGTGCCAGCAGCCTCGGGGGGAACACTGAAGCTTTCTTT.

Only one count was recorded for this clone. The chain joins TRBV11-2 to TRBJ2-1; 10 nucleotides align to TRBD2. The CDR3 extends over 17 amino acids. Trimming removed 1 base from V and 6 bases from J; junction bases left unmatched: 9. Looked up from germline, CDR1 is SGHAT and CDR2 is FQNNGV. This CDR3 reads CASSLALAGVPGNEQFF. CDR3 nucleotide sequence: TGTGCCAGCAGCTTAGCCCTAGCGGGGGTGCCTGGCAATGAGCAGTTCTTC.

The V gene is TRBV15, the J gene TRBJ1-4; no clear D gene. Trimming removed 5 bases from V and 4 bases from J, with 5 bases in between. CDR3 length: 12 residues. CDR1 is LNHNV and CDR2 is YYDKDF in the germline V gene (reference sequence). The CDR3, as DNA: TGTGCCACCAGCCTTATTAATGAAAAACTGTTTTTT. Its translation: CATSLINEKLFF.

The V call is TRBV3-1 (or the pseudogene TRBV3-2), the J call TRBJ1-2; D unclear. The V gene lost 1 base and the J gene lost 4 bases, with 7 bases spanning the gap. This CDR3 is 13 amino acids long. The germline gives CDR1 LGHDT, CDR2 YNNKEL (reference sequence). The DNA for the CDR3 is TGTGCCAGCAGCCAAGGAGCCGGCTATGGCTACACCTTC. Translating gives CASSQGAGYGYTF.

The chain couples TRBV6-2 or TRBV6-3 to TRBJ2-7, with D hard to call. From germline, CDR1 is MNHEY and CDR2 SVGEGT. Deletions cut 6 bases from V and 3 bases from J, with 15 bases between. CDR3 length equals 14 residues. This CDR3 reads CASSKPGLGYEQYF. The CDR3 coding sequence is TGTGCCAGCAGCAAACCGGGTCTTGGCTACGAGCAGTACTTC.

The V call is TRBV7-6, the J call TRBJ2-3, with 13 bases fitting TRBD2. CDR3 length: 18 amino acids. Unmatched junction bases numbered 7, after V lost 1 base and J lost 3 bases. The germline V gene encodes CDR1 SGHVS and CDR2 FNYEAQ. In nucleotides, the CDR3 is TGTGCCAGCAGCTTAGGGACTAGCGGGGGAGGATGGACAGATACGCAGTATTTT. Translating gives CASSLGTSGGGWTDTQYF.

The V gene is TRBV7-2, the J gene TRBJ1-6; D unclear. In germline, CDR1 is SGHTA, CDR2 FQGNSA. This CDR3 region has 13 residues. The germline V and J ends were trimmed by 4 bases and 8 bases, with 9 bases remaining between them. The CDR3 DNA sequence: TGTGCCAGCAGCTCTGAACACCATTCACCCCTCCACTTT. Its translation is CASSSEHHSPLHF.

The J gene is TRBJ2-3, the V gene TRBV11-2, with 9 bases that match TRBD2. The trim removed 5 bases at V and 5 bases at J, leaving 14 bases unmatched. CDR3 length: 17 residues. Germline CDR1 and CDR2: SGHAT and FQNNGV. The CDR3 region has the DNA TGTGCCAGCAGCCCCCTCCTAAGCGGGGGGATTGGAGATACGCAGTATTTT. It yields the protein CASSPLLSGGIGDTQYF.

This sequence joins TRBV5-6 and TRBJ1-5; D possibly corresponds to TRBD1 (5 bases). There are 14 residues in the CDR3. The ends were cut back, 4 bases at V and 3 bases at J, with 11 bases in the middle. Germline CDR1 reads SGHDT; CDR2 reads YYEEEE. CDR3 in DNA: TGTGCCAGCAGCCCCGGGGGTACCAATCAGCCCCAGCATTTT. This translates into CASSPGGTNQPQHF.

V is TRBV7-8 and J is TRBJ2-1; 10 bases agree with TRBD2. With V trimmed by 5 bases and J by 6 bases, 7 bases remained unmatched. The CDR3 sequence is 15 residues long. Looked up from germline, CDR1 is SGHVS and CDR2 is FQNEAQ. CDR3 DNA sequence: TGTGCCAGCAGCCGAGTAGCGGGGGGTTCCAATGAGCAGTTCTTC. It is translated as CASSRVAGGSNEQFF.

This chain joins TRBV19 and TRBJ2-5; D may be TRBD2 (6 bases). The CDR3 extends over 15 amino acids. The V end lost 1 base, the J end lost 6 bases, and 15 bases lay between the germline ends. CDR1 LNHDA and CDR2 SQIVND come from the germline V gene (reference sequence). As DNA, the CDR3 is TGTGCCAGTAGTATAGCCGCCCCCGCGGGACAGACCCAGTACTTC. This sequence encodes CASSIAAPAGQTQYF.

This clone was recorded a few times. In DNA form, the CDR3 reads TGTGCCAGCTCACTGACAGGGTCGAACACCGGGGAGCTGTTTTTT. Amino acids: CASSLTGSNTGELFF. The chain has TRBV18 and TRBJ2-2; 7 nucleotides agree with TRBD1. The trim removed 4 bases at V and 0 bases at J, leaving 2 bases unmatched. The CDR3 sequence is 15 residues long. CDR1 is KGHSH and CDR2 is LQKENI in the germline V gene.

The gene calls are TRBV5-1 and TRBJ2-1; maybe TRBD1 (5 bases). V lost 5 bases to trimming and J lost 4 bases, with 22 bases between them. The CDR3 covers 17 residues. Looked up from germline, CDR1 is SGHRS and CDR2 is YFSETQ. In DNA form, the CDR3 reads TGCGCCAGCAGTTTACAGGTTAACGGCGAGATATACAATGAGCAGTTCTTC. Its protein product is CASSLQVNGEIYNEQFF.